The 8 T cell receptor beta chains given below trace back to one sample, sequenced in a study of cytomegalovirus exposure and HLA in healthy donors. Amplification used 60 Vbeta primers and 13 Jbeta primers. Assay used: immunoSEQ multiplex PCR; TCRdb lists only in-frame clones, some missing. Its table lists 150,000 to 200,000 clones. The sample was PBMCs. All receptors derive from a man in his thirties or forties in good health and CMV-seronegative.

The chain couples TRBV4-1 to TRBJ1-6, with 7 bases matching TRBD1. Germline CDR1 MGHRA, CDR2 YSYEKL. Unmatched junction bases numbered 10, after V lost 5 bases and J lost 0 bases. CDR3 length: 18 amino acids. CDR3 DNA: TGCGCCAGCAGCTTCGGACAGGCCCGGAGCTCCTATAATTCACCCCTCCACTTT. Protein sequence: CASSFGQARSSYNSPLHF.

The J gene is TRBJ2-2, the V gene TRBV7-9, with 9 bases fitting TRBD2. The germline V gene has CDR1 SEHNR and CDR2 FQNEAQ (reference sequence). This CDR3 region has 18 residues. Trimming at V came to 5 bases and at J to 6 bases, leaving 16 bases not matched to a gene. The CDR3 loop is CASSTRTLSGGSAGELFF. The CDR3 DNA follows: TGTGCCAGCAGCACCCGAACCCTAAGCGGGGGGAGCGCCGGGGAGCTGTTTTTT.

The CDR3 region is CASSRGWGEVASNQPQHF. CDR3 DNA sequence: TGTGCCAGCAGCCGTGGTTGGGGAGAGGTTGCGAGCAATCAGCCCCAGCATTTT. The chain combines TRBV7-2 with TRBJ1-5; unclear D gene. The V gene lost 5 bases and the J gene lost 1 base, with 21 bases spanning the gap. Germline-derived CDR1 and CDR2 are SGHTA and FQGNSA. The CDR3 length is 18 residues.

The chain recombines TRBV30 with TRBJ2-3, with 7 bases lining up with TRBD2. Trimming removed 4 bases from V and 2 bases from J; junction bases left unmatched: 9. There are 15 residues in the CDR3. The germline V gene encodes CDR1 GTSNPN and CDR2 SVGIG (reference sequence). The chain's CDR3 is CAWTRLAVITDTQYF. The DNA of the CDR3 is TGTGCCTGGACTCGGCTAGCGGTTATCACAGATACGCAGTATTTT. The full variable domain, rest sourced from reference TRBV30 and TRBJ2-3, is SQTIHQWPATLVQPVGSPLSLECTVEGTSNPNLYWYRQAAGRGLQLLFYSVGIGQISSEVPQNLSASRPQDRQFILSSKKLLLSDSGFYLCAWTRLAVITDTQYFGPGTRLTVL.

Points on this clone: Other DNA sequences within the sample encode an identical CDR3. J is TRBJ2-3 and V is TRBV5-1, with TRBD2 identical over 14 bases. The V and J ends lost 4 bases and 5 bases, in that order; junction bases with no gene match: 3. The length of the CDR3 is 15 residues. Germline V gene lookup returns CDR1 SGHRS and CDR2 YFSETQ. The CDR3 DNA reads as TGCGCCAGCAGCCACGGGACTAGCGGGGGAGATACGCAGTATTTT. It codes for CASSHGTSGGDTQYF.

J is TRBJ2-7 and V is TRBV27; D may be TRBD1 (5 bases). There are 13 residues in the CDR3. Germline CDR1 MNHEY, CDR2 SMNVEV (reference sequence). With 8 bases removed from V and 0 bases from J, the gap between germline ends came to 11 bases. The CDR3 sequence: CASGPGNSYEQYF. The CDR3 DNA sequence: TGTGCCAGCGGTCCAGGGAACTCCTACGAGCAGTACTTC.

The genes are TRBV11-1 and TRBJ2-7; 10 bases are a match to TRBD1. The CDR3 loop spans 14 amino acids. Trimming cost V 1 base and J 3 bases; bases outside gene matches: 0. Germline V gene lookup returns CDR1 SGHAT and CDR2 FQDESV (reference sequence). Here the CDR3 reads CASSLGDRGYEQYF. CDR3 nucleotide sequence: TGTGCCAGCAGCTTAGGGGACAGGGGCTACGAGCAGTACTTC.

The CDR3 coding sequence is TGCAGCGCTGGGACCGGAATACTAGCGGGAAAAGCCCGAGTTGAGCAGTTCTTC. This codes for CSAGTGILAGKARVEQFF. The chain uses TRBV29-1 and TRBJ2-1, with TRBD2 matching over 10 bases. Germline CDR1 reads SQVTM; CDR2 reads ANQGSEA. V was pared by 7 bases and J by 9 bases, with 24 bases of the junction left unmatched. The CDR3 runs to 18 residues.